These 30 T cell receptor beta chains were all obtained from the same sample, sequenced in a study of blood T cell repertoires in COVID-19. Profiled with immunoSEQ multiplex PCR; TCRdb holds only in-frame clones, not every one. The profile covers more than 300,000 clones, with around 91% appearing a single time and approximately 3.5% taken by the ten largest. The sequencing input was peripheral blood. These receptors all come from a woman between 18 and 29 years old who had recovered from COVID-19.

The J gene is TRBJ1-5, the V gene TRBV6-6, with 8 bases fitting TRBD1. The J segment lost 11 bases and the V segment lost 7 bases, leaving 10 bases of the junction unmatched. CDR3 length: 13 residues. Germline loops: CDR1 MNHNY, CDR2 SVGAGI (reference sequence). CDR3 protein: CASTPQGEWAQHF. The CDR3 region has the DNA TGTGCCAGCACTCCACAGGGGGAGTGGGCCCAGCATTTT.

This chain joins TRBV6-2 or TRBV6-3 and TRBJ1-2; 7 positions match TRBD1. V gave up 6 bases and J gave up 6 bases; unmatched junction bases: 13. The CDR3 is 15 amino acids. In germline, CDR1 is MNHEY, CDR2 SVGEGT. CDR3 nucleotide sequence: TGTGCCAGCAGCCCGGACAGGACGGGTGATAATGGCTACACCTTC. It specifies CASSPDRTGDNGYTF.

The rearrangement joins TRBV19 to TRBJ1-2; 7 bases are shared with TRBD1. Germline CDR1 and CDR2: LNHDA and SQIVND (reference sequence). The CDR3 spans 14 residues. The V gene end was trimmed by 3 bases and the J gene end by 5 bases; junction bases not matched to a gene: 6. The CDR3 loop reads CASSILTGKYGYTF. In nucleotides, the CDR3 is TGTGCCAGTAGTATCTTGACAGGGAAATATGGCTACACCTTC. The variable domain in full, with the rest retrieved from reference TRBV19 and TRBJ1-2, is DGGITQSPKYLFRKEGQNVTLSCEQNLNHDAMYWYRQDPGQGLRLIYYSQIVNDFQKGDIAEGYSVSREKKESFPLTVTSAQKNPTAFYLCASSILTGKYGYTFGSGTRLTVV.

Only a few counts were recorded for this clone. The chain couples TRBV10-1 to TRBJ2-1, with 8 positions matching TRBD2. The CDR3 consists of 16 residues. Trimming at V came to 4 bases and at J to 7 bases, leaving 12 bases not matched to a gene. Per germline, CDR1 WNHNN and CDR2 SYGVQD (reference sequence). In DNA form, the CDR3 reads TGCGCCAGCAGTGGGACTAGCCCACCTTGTTTGAATGAGCAGTTCTTC. Its translation: CASSGTSPPCLNEQFF.

This CDR3 reads CASSQDMSGSRPGELFF. The CDR3 DNA reads as TGCGCCAGCAGCCAAGATATGAGCGGGAGTCGCCCCGGGGAGCTGTTTTTT. V and J are TRBV4-3 and TRBJ2-2; 8 bases are shared with TRBD2. Germline CDR1 reads LGHNA; CDR2 reads YSLEER. V was clipped by 0 bases and J by 6 bases; unmatched bases: 9. This CDR3 spans 17 amino acids.

In its sample, this clone was seen once. This chain joins TRBV7-9 and TRBJ2-1; D might be TRBD1 (6 bases). V gave up 0 bases and J gave up 8 bases, with 14 bases separating them. The CDR3 is 15 residues long. Germline lookup yields CDR1 SEHNR and CDR2 FQNEAQ (reference sequence). The CDR3 here is CASSLADGGRDEQFF. CDR3 coding DNA: TGTGCCAGCAGCTTAGCGGATGGGGGCAGGGATGAGCAGTTCTTC.

This chain uses TRBV14 with TRBJ2-2; D is perhaps TRBD2 (7 bases). Germline assignment: CDR1 SGHDN and CDR2 FVKESK. The V gene lost 6 bases and the J gene lost 4 bases, with 15 bases spanning the gap. This CDR3 contains 15 residues. In nucleotides, the CDR3 is TGTGCCAGCAGTCGCGGGGGCGTCCTCACCGGGGAGCTGTTTTTT. This gives the protein CASSRGGVLTGELFF. Full variable domain (rest looked up from reference TRBV14 and TRBJ2-2): EAGVTQFPSHSVIEKGQTVTLRCDPISGHDNLYWYRRVMGKEIKFLLHFVKESKQDESGMPNNRFLAERTGGTYSTLKVQPAELEDSGVYFCASSRGGVLTGELFFGEGSRLTVL.

The rearrangement joins TRBV5-4 to TRBJ1-1; D unclear. The CDR3 covers 13 residues. The V and J ends lost 5 bases and 5 bases respectively, with 13 bases between them. Germline V gene sequence: CDR1 SGHNT, CDR2 YYREEE (reference sequence). CDR3 protein: CASSPVPGTEAFF. Here the CDR3 DNA reads TGTGCCAGCAGTCCGGTACCGGGGACTGAAGCTTTCTTT.

The chain has TRBV6-2 or TRBV6-3 and TRBJ1-1; D gene unclear. This CDR3 spans 13 amino acids. CDR1 is MNHEY, CDR2 SVGEGT, per germline. V was clipped by 4 bases and J by 5 bases, with 11 bases between them. The CDR3 DNA sequence: TGTGCCAGCAGTTGGTTCAGAAGAACTGAAGCTTTCTTT. Translating it yields CASSWFRRTEAFF.

With regard to this clone: A read error may produce the germline difference seen at one junction end. V usage is TRBV29-1 and J usage is TRBJ1-1; D unresolved. The V gene's germline CDR1 is SQVTM and CDR2 ANQGSEA. This CDR3 contains 10 residues. CDR3 sequence reads: CSVEDRQAGF. CDR3 DNA sequence: TGCAGCGTTGAAGACCGGCAAGCAGGATTT.

This clone was counted a few times. The chain combines TRBV4-1 with TRBJ2-1; D is ambiguous. The CDR3 covers 15 residues. Germline V CDR1 and CDR2: MGHRA, YSYEKL. The V gene lost 0 bases and the J gene lost 4 bases, with 10 bases spanning the gap. CDR3 amino acids: CASSQDLGRYNEQFF. The CDR3 nucleotides read TGCGCCAGCAGCCAAGATTTAGGCAGGTACAATGAGCAGTTCTTC.

This clone has more than one count but fewer than ten. This rearrangement joins TRBV19 to TRBJ2-1, with 12 nucleotides matching TRBD2. The CDR3 loop spans 13 amino acids. Germline V gene sequence: CDR1 LNHDA, CDR2 SQIVND (reference sequence). V trimming: 8 bases; J trimming: 10 bases; junction bases outside the gene matches: 6. The CDR3 region has the DNA TGTGCCAGTGCTAGCGGGAGGGCCTTAGAGCAGTTCTTC. Amino acid sequence: CASASGRALEQFF.

The gene calls are TRBV7-2 and TRBJ1-5; 8 positions agree with TRBD1. CDR1 is SGHTA, CDR2 FQGNSA, per germline. Trimming cost V 5 bases and J 6 bases; bases outside gene matches: 9. This CDR3 is built from 15 residues. CDR3 nucleotide sequence: TGTGCCAGCAGCCTCGAACCGGGACAGGTTCAGCCCCAGCATTTT. Translation: CASSLEPGQVQPQHF.

The J gene is TRBJ2-7, the V gene TRBV5-8; no clear D. Trimming removed 2 bases from V and 2 bases from J, with 11 bases in between. Germline CDR1 reads SGHTS; CDR2 reads YDEGEE. The CDR3 sequence is 14 residues long. The CDR3 sequence: CASSFLGRTYEQYV. The DNA of the CDR3 is TGTGCCAGCAGCTTCCTAGGTCGAACCTACGAGCAGTACGTC.

This sequence joins TRBV5-1 and TRBJ1-1, with TRBD1 matching 9 bases. Germline assignment: CDR1 SGHRS and CDR2 YFSETQ. There are 16 residues in the CDR3. Germline trimming cut 1 base from V and 0 bases from J; bases unmatched to any gene: 4. The CDR3 loop is CASSLPTGGMNTEAFF. CDR3 DNA: TGCGCCAGCAGCTTGCCCACAGGGGGCATGAACACTGAAGCTTTCTTT.

This chain links TRBV7-9 with TRBJ1-3, with D unclear. With 5 bases removed from V and 3 bases from J, the gap between germline ends came to 11 bases. The CDR3 contains 14 residues. Per germline, CDR1 SEHNR and CDR2 FQNEAQ (reference sequence). CDR3 bases: TGTGCCAGCAGCCAAACGCAGGATGGAAACACCATATATTTT. Translation: CASSQTQDGNTIYF.

The chain uses TRBV4-3 and TRBJ2-1, with 10 bases aligning to TRBD2. CDR3 length: 17 residues. The V and J ends lost 4 bases and 8 bases, in that order; junction bases with no gene match: 14. CDR1 and CDR2 from the germline V gene are LGHNA and YSLEER. CDR3 DNA sequence: TGCGCCAGCAGCCGAGGAGCATCGGGGACTAGCGTCTATGAGCAGTTCTTC. This gives the protein CASSRGASGTSVYEQFF.

The CDR3 nucleotides read TGTGCCAGCAGTTCAGCCGCCGGACAGGGTATGGCGGGGGCCAACGTCCTGACTTTC. It translates to CASSSAAGQGMAGANVLTF. The V call is TRBV7-9, the J call TRBJ2-6; 8 bases agree with TRBD1. Germline CDR1 reads SEHNR; CDR2 reads FQNEAQ (reference sequence). The trim removed 6 bases at V and 4 bases at J, leaving 17 bases unmatched. The CDR3 loop spans 19 amino acids.

The chain combines TRBV7-9 with TRBJ1-4, with 8 bases identical to TRBD1. This CDR3 has 14 residues. CDR1 is SEHNR, CDR2 FQNEAQ, per germline (reference sequence). The V segment lost 7 bases and the J segment 8 bases; nucleotides outside the gene matches: 9. This CDR3 is CASKRRQGREKLFF. The CDR3 nucleotides are TGTGCCAGCAAACGCCGACAGGGGAGGGAAAAACTGTTTTTT.

Here the CDR3 DNA reads TGTGCCAGCAGCTTGACCGGTACAGGGGCTGGGATCACCTTC. The encoded protein is CASSLTGTGAGITF. The chain has TRBV5-4 and TRBJ1-2; 7 bases map to TRBD1. The CDR3 has 14 amino acids. V shed 1 base and J 13 bases; nucleotides not matched to a gene: 13. Per germline, CDR1 SGHNT and CDR2 YYREEE (reference sequence).

The CDR3 nucleotides are TGTGCCAGTAGTCAGTCGTCGGGTCTACTCACCGGGGAGCTGTTTTTT. Translating it yields CASSQSSGLLTGELFF. This chain uses TRBV19 with TRBJ2-2; D remains ambiguous. The CDR3 is 16 residues long. Germline assignment: CDR1 LNHDA and CDR2 SQIVND (reference sequence). Trimming cost V 5 bases and J 4 bases, with 17 bases left between them.

This rearrangement joins TRBV28 to TRBJ1-2, with D perhaps TRBD1 (5 bases). Germline lookup yields CDR1 MDHEN and CDR2 SYDVKM. The V and J ends lost 7 bases and 8 bases respectively, with 20 bases between them. The length of the CDR3 is 14 residues. This chain's CDR3 is CASTEMAGLLGYTF. In DNA, the CDR3 is TGTGCCAGCACCGAAATGGCGGGGCTATTAGGCTACACCTTC.

The chain employs TRBV27 and TRBJ2-2; the match to TRBD2 covers 8 bases. V dropped 1 base and J dropped 3; count of bases not matched to a gene: 4. This CDR3 is 16 amino acids long. The germline CDR1 and CDR2 sequences are MNHEY and SMNVEV (reference sequence). The CDR3 is CASSLFSGMDTGELFF. In nucleotides, the CDR3 is TGTGCCAGCAGTTTATTTAGCGGGATGGACACCGGGGAGCTGTTTTTT.

The CDR3 reads CASSHRGNTGELFF. The CDR3 bases are TGCGCCAGCAGCCATCGGGGGAACACCGGGGAGCTGTTTTTT. This chain uses TRBV4-3 with TRBJ2-2; possibly TRBD2 for D (5 bases). The V end was cut by 3 bases, the J end by 1 base, with 6 bases between. The CDR3 spans 14 residues. The germline V gene encodes CDR1 LGHNA and CDR2 YSLEER.

This clone was seen just once. In nucleotides, the CDR3 is TGTGCCAGCAGTATACAGACAGGGGATGGGCTGTTTTTT. The encoded protein is CASSIQTGDGLFF. J is TRBJ2-2 and V is TRBV27; 8 nucleotides agree with TRBD1. V was pared by 5 bases and J by 13 bases, with 9 bases of the junction left unmatched. The CDR3 has 13 residues. CDR1 is MNHEY and CDR2 is SMNVEV in the germline V gene (reference sequence).

This clone was seen a handful of times. The rearrangement joins TRBV5-1 to TRBJ1-2; D unclear. CDR3 length equals 17 residues. The V gene's germline CDR1 is SGHRS and CDR2 YFSETQ. The V end lost 1 base, the J end lost 6 bases, and 22 bases lay between the germline ends. DNA for the CDR3: TGCGCCAGCAGCTTGACCCGACCGATCGAACTATGGGATGGCTACACCTTC. This translates into CASSLTRPIELWDGYTF.

DNA for the CDR3: TGCGCCAGCAGCCCGGGCGCTAGCGGTCTTAGCACAGATACGCAGTATTTT. This gives the protein CASSPGASGLSTDTQYF. The rearrangement uses TRBV5-1 and TRBJ2-3, with 7 bases that match TRBD2. This CDR3 spans 17 amino acids. Unmatched junction bases numbered 11, after V lost 4 bases and J lost 0 bases. Looked up from germline, CDR1 is SGHRS and CDR2 is YFSETQ.

In nucleotides, the CDR3 is TGTGCCAGCAGCGACCGTCGGACAGGGGGCGCAGATACGCAGTATTTT. It translates to CASSDRRTGGADTQYF. J is TRBJ2-3 and V is TRBV7-2; 11 nucleotides agree with TRBD1. The CDR3 loop spans 16 amino acids. CDR1 and CDR2 from the germline V gene are SGHTA and FQGNSA. V shed 5 bases and J 4 bases; nucleotides not matched to a gene: 8.

J is TRBJ2-1 and V is TRBV11-3, with a weak D call TRBD2 (5 bases). The germline V gene encodes CDR1 SGHNT and CDR2 YENEEA. This CDR3 region has 14 residues. Trimming left V 5 bases short and J 10 bases short, with 18 bases between. In DNA form, the CDR3 reads TGTGCCAGCAGCGAGACCGCGGGCTCTTTGGAGCAGTTCTTC. This encodes CASSETAGSLEQFF.

The chain joins TRBV5-4 to TRBJ1-3; D might be TRBD1 (5 bases). The length of the CDR3 is 12 residues. V lost 3 bases and J lost 6, with 7 bases in between. The germline gives CDR1 SGHNT, CDR2 YYREEE (reference sequence). The CDR3 loop reads CASSWDSNTIYF. The CDR3 region has the DNA TGTGCCAGCAGCTGGGACTCAAACACCATATATTTT.